These T cell receptor beta chains were read from a single sample in a study of regulatory T cells in long-lasting Graves disease. Via MiXCR, TCRdb re-called the multiplex PCR reads, giving one row per CDR3 protein. This table has some 490,000 distinct CDR3 sequences, 12% appearing once. The data were also submitted as part of a second study, on T cells in Graves' hyperthyroidism and ophthalmopathy.

Material: peripheral blood mononuclear cells (PBMCs), obtained at new diagnosis, from a patient treated with antithyroid drugs. These receptors all come from a woman under 40 with Graves disease. The CDR3 runs from the conserved cysteine through the conserved F or W. D genes are given only for firm matches. Clone size is not always given. Where it is, it says once, few, many or a class for expanded clones.

cdr3_nt: TGCGCCAGCAGCCCAACGCTCGGGACAGATATTAACTATGGCTACACCTTC
cdr3_aa: CASSPTLGTDINYGYTF
v_call: TRBV4-1
j_call: TRBJ1-2
d_call: TRBD1
clone_size: NA

cdr3_nt: TGTGCCAGCAGCTCCCCCGTTAGGGGGGCGTACTGGGATGAGCAGTTCTTC
cdr3_aa: CASSSPVRGAYWDEQFF
v_call: TRBV11-1
j_call: TRBJ2-1
d_call: NA
clone_size: many

cdr3_nt: TGTGCCAGCTCACCACCCATGGGATCTAGCACAGATACGCAGTATTTT
cdr3_aa: CASSPPMGSSTDTQYF
v_call: TRBV18
j_call: TRBJ2-3
d_call: NA
clone_size: many

cdr3_nt: TGTGCCAGCAGCTCGACACGACCCGGGACAAACAATGAGCAGTTCTTC
cdr3_aa: CASSSTRPGTNNEQFF
v_call: TRBV13
j_call: TRBJ2-1
d_call: NA
clone_size: many

cdr3_nt: TGTGCCAGCAGGAGACAGCTTCGCACAGATACGCAGTATTTT
cdr3_aa: CASRRQLRTDTQYF
v_call: TRBV12-3/TRBV12-4
j_call: TRBJ2-3
d_call: NA
clone_size: many

cdr3_nt: TGTGCCAGCAGTTTTGGGGAGATTCAGTTCTTC
cdr3_aa: CASSFGEIQFF
v_call: TRBV12-3/TRBV12-4
j_call: TRBJ2-1
d_call: NA
clone_size: many

cdr3_nt: TGTGCCAGCAGTATTTGGACAGGGACAGGTGAAGCTTTCTTT
cdr3_aa: CASSIWTGTGEAFF
v_call: TRBV2
j_call: TRBJ1-1
d_call: TRBD1
clone_size: many

cdr3_nt: TGCGCCAGCAGCTTACACTTTGGGGCCTCTGGAAACACCATATATTTT
cdr3_aa: CASSLHFGASGNTIYF
v_call: TRBV5-1
j_call: TRBJ1-3
d_call: NA
clone_size: many

cdr3_nt: TGTGCCACCAGCAGAGATAATCCGGCTCCGCCAGCCGGGGAGCTGTTTTTT
cdr3_aa: CATSRDNPAPPAGELFF
v_call: TRBV15
j_call: TRBJ2-2
d_call: NA
clone_size: few

cdr3_nt: TGTGCCAGCAGCCCAATCGGGAAACCGTCTGGGGCCAACGTCCTGACTTTC
cdr3_aa: CASSPIGKPSGANVLTF
v_call: TRBV7-9
j_call: TRBJ2-6
d_call: NA
clone_size: NA

cdr3_nt: TGCAGCGTTGAAGATATAGGCAGGGACAACTATGGCTACACCTTC
cdr3_aa: CSVEDIGRDNYGYTF
v_call: TRBV29-1
j_call: TRBJ1-2
d_call: NA
clone_size: NA

cdr3_nt: TGTGCCACCAGCAGAGACAGCGGGAAGAGGACCCAGTACTTC
cdr3_aa: CATSRDSGKRTQYF
v_call: TRBV15
j_call: TRBJ2-5
d_call: TRBD2
clone_size: many

cdr3_nt: TGTGCCAGCAGTTTATGGGGGACAGGTGGGGAAAAACTGTTTTTT
cdr3_aa: CASSLWGTGGEKLFF
v_call: TRBV28
j_call: TRBJ1-4
d_call: TRBD1
clone_size: many

cdr3_nt: TGTGCCAGCAGCCAAGATCGGTCTAGCGGGAGAAGTTGGGGTGATGAGCAGTTCTTC
cdr3_aa: CASSQDRSSGRSWGDEQFF
v_call: TRBV3-1
j_call: TRBJ2-1
d_call: TRBD2
clone_size: many

cdr3_nt: TGTGCCAGTAGTATTACAGGAGTCGGCAATGAGCAGTTCTTC
cdr3_aa: CASSITGVGNEQFF
v_call: TRBV19
j_call: TRBJ2-1
d_call: NA
clone_size: few

cdr3_nt: TGTGCCTGGAGTGTAGTAGCGCATGTGACAGATACGCAGTATTTT
cdr3_aa: CAWSVVAHVTDTQYF
v_call: TRBV30
j_call: TRBJ2-3
d_call: NA
clone_size: NA

cdr3_nt: TGTGCCAGCAGACTAGGGTTCTCCTACGAGCAGTACTTC
cdr3_aa: CASRLGFSYEQYF
v_call: TRBV2
j_call: TRBJ2-7
d_call: NA
clone_size: many

cdr3_nt: TGTGCCAGCAGATCCGCCGTCATCCTGGAAGATGCAGATACGCAGTATTTT
cdr3_aa: CASRSAVILEDADTQYF
v_call: TRBV6-1
j_call: TRBJ2-3
d_call: NA
clone_size: many

cdr3_nt: TGTGCCAGCAACTTAGCAGCCCCCCAAGAGACCCAGTACTTC
cdr3_aa: CASNLAAPQETQYF
v_call: TRBV13
j_call: TRBJ2-5
d_call: NA
clone_size: NA

cdr3_nt: TGTGCCAGCAGCGTAGCGACAAGTACTAACTATGGCTACACCTTC
cdr3_aa: CASSVATSTNYGYTF
v_call: TRBV9
j_call: TRBJ1-2
d_call: NA
clone_size: many

cdr3_nt: TGCAGTGCTAGGAGACTAGCGCAAACCTACGAGCAGTACTTC
cdr3_aa: CSARRLAQTYEQYF
v_call: TRBV20-1
j_call: TRBJ2-7
d_call: TRBD2
clone_size: many

cdr3_nt: TGTGCCAGCAGCCCTCCAGGGGATCCTCAATACAATGAGCAGTTCTTC
cdr3_aa: CASSPPGDPQYNEQFF
v_call: TRBV14
j_call: TRBJ2-1
d_call: NA
clone_size: NA

cdr3_nt: TGTGCCAGTAGTACCCAATGGACAAGAGCGAACACTGAAGCTTTCTTT
cdr3_aa: CASSTQWTRANTEAFF
v_call: TRBV19
j_call: TRBJ1-1
d_call: NA
clone_size: many

cdr3_nt: TGCGCCAGCAGCTTGCGGGGGTCTACCGGGGAGCTGTTTTTT
cdr3_aa: CASSLRGSTGELFF
v_call: TRBV12-3/TRBV12-4
j_call: TRBJ2-2
d_call: TRBD2
clone_size: many

cdr3_nt: TGTGCCAGCAGCTGGACAGGGGGGAATGAAAAACTGTTTTTT
cdr3_aa: CASSWTGGNEKLFF
v_call: TRBV11-2
j_call: TRBJ1-4
d_call: TRBD1
clone_size: many

cdr3_nt: TGTGCCAGCAGTTTAGGATTGAGGGGACTGAATGAAAAACTGTTTTTT
cdr3_aa: CASSLGLRGLNEKLFF
v_call: TRBV12-3/TRBV12-4
j_call: TRBJ1-4
d_call: NA
clone_size: many

cdr3_nt: TGTGCCAGCAGCCCTACAATAGTAGCGGGAGGTGCGCAGTACTTC
cdr3_aa: CASSPTIVAGGAQYF
v_call: TRBV11-2
j_call: TRBJ2-7
d_call: TRBD2
clone_size: many

cdr3_nt: TGTGCCAGCAGTTATGACAGGGGGACCGGGGAGCTGTTTTTT
cdr3_aa: CASSYDRGTGELFF
v_call: TRBV6-5
j_call: TRBJ2-2
d_call: TRBD1
clone_size: many

cdr3_nt: TGTGCCAGCAGTACCGGGACTAGCGGGAAATACAATGAGCAGTTCTTC
cdr3_aa: CASSTGTSGKYNEQFF
v_call: TRBV6-1
j_call: TRBJ2-1
d_call: TRBD2
clone_size: NA

cdr3_nt: TGTGCCAGTAGTATAACAGGATTCGTCGGAGCTTTCTTT
cdr3_aa: CASSITGFVGAFF
v_call: TRBV19
j_call: TRBJ1-1
d_call: NA
clone_size: few

cdr3_nt: TGCAGTGCTAGAGGACAGGGGGTCCAGCCCCAGCATTTT
cdr3_aa: CSARGQGVQPQHF
v_call: TRBV20-1
j_call: TRBJ1-5
d_call: TRBD1
clone_size: few

cdr3_nt: TGTGCCAGCAGCTTAGACCGGGACAGGGGTAACGAAAAACTGTTTTTT
cdr3_aa: CASSLDRDRGNEKLFF
v_call: TRBV11-2
j_call: TRBJ1-4
d_call: TRBD1
clone_size: NA

cdr3_nt: TGTGCCAGCAATGATGGACGGAGAGCTAACTATGGCTACACCTTC
cdr3_aa: CASNDGRRANYGYTF
v_call: TRBV12-3/TRBV12-4
j_call: TRBJ1-2
d_call: NA
clone_size: many

cdr3_nt: TGTGCCAGCCGGTCGGCTATCCAAGAGACCCAGTACTTC
cdr3_aa: CASRSAIQETQYF
v_call: TRBV2
j_call: TRBJ2-5
d_call: NA
clone_size: NA

cdr3_nt: TGTGCCAGCAGCTTACGAGGGGGAGGCGGATTGGATAATTCACCCCTCCACTTT
cdr3_aa: CASSLRGGGGLDNSPLHF
v_call: TRBV7-9
j_call: TRBJ1-6
d_call: NA
clone_size: many

cdr3_nt: TGTGCCAGCAGTTATCGAGACCTCAAAAAACTGTTTTTT
cdr3_aa: CASSYRDLKKLFF
v_call: TRBV27
j_call: TRBJ1-4
d_call: NA
clone_size: many

cdr3_nt: TGTGCCAGCAGCTTTGGGGCAGGGGGCAGGAATGAGCAGTTCTTC
cdr3_aa: CASSFGAGGRNEQFF
v_call: TRBV5-4
j_call: TRBJ2-1
d_call: TRBD1
clone_size: NA

cdr3_nt: TGTGCCAGCAGTCCGGGACAGTCCAAAGAGACCCAGTACTTC
cdr3_aa: CASSPGQSKETQYF
v_call: TRBV27
j_call: TRBJ2-5
d_call: TRBD1
clone_size: many

cdr3_nt: TGCAGTGCTAGAGCCCCAAGTCAGGGAGCGGGATTCACAGATACGCAGTATTTT
cdr3_aa: CSARAPSQGAGFTDTQYF
v_call: TRBV20-1
j_call: TRBJ2-3
d_call: TRBD2
clone_size: many

cdr3_nt: TGTGCCAGTAGTGGCGACGGACAGCTGCGCAATCAGCCCCAGCATTTT
cdr3_aa: CASSGDGQLRNQPQHF
v_call: TRBV19
j_call: TRBJ1-5
d_call: NA
clone_size: many

cdr3_nt: TGTGCCAGCAGTTTATCGATCGGGAGGGCCGCAAATACGCAGTATTTT
cdr3_aa: CASSLSIGRAANTQYF
v_call: TRBV28
j_call: TRBJ2-3
d_call: TRBD2
clone_size: few

cdr3_nt: TGTGCCAGTAGTATATCAACAGGGAAACCCCCCTACGAGCAGTACTTC
cdr3_aa: CASSISTGKPPYEQYF
v_call: TRBV19
j_call: TRBJ2-7
d_call: NA
clone_size: NA

cdr3_nt: TGTGCCAGCAGTCTACAGGGGTGGGGGTCCTACGAGCAGTACTTC
cdr3_aa: CASSLQGWGSYEQYF
v_call: TRBV27
j_call: TRBJ2-7
d_call: TRBD1
clone_size: few

cdr3_nt: TGTGCCATCGGTCCGGAGAATCGAGATACGCAGTATTTT
cdr3_aa: CAIGPENRDTQYF
v_call: TRBV10-3
j_call: TRBJ2-3
d_call: NA
clone_size: NA

cdr3_nt: TGCAGCGTTGATAGGGCTGCCCAAGAGACCCAGTACTTC
cdr3_aa: CSVDRAAQETQYF
v_call: TRBV29-1
j_call: TRBJ2-5
d_call: NA
clone_size: NA

cdr3_nt: TGCAGCGCTCGATCACCGATTCAAGAGACAGGGGTAAGGGGAACTAGCTACAATGAGCAGTTCTTC
cdr3_aa: CSARSPIQETGVRGTSYNEQFF
v_call: TRBV29-1
j_call: TRBJ2-1
d_call: TRBD1
clone_size: many

cdr3_nt: TGTGCCAGCAGCCAAGGGGCATCATATAGCAATCAGCCCCAGCATTTT
cdr3_aa: CASSQGASYSNQPQHF
v_call: TRBV3-1
j_call: TRBJ1-5
d_call: NA
clone_size: many

cdr3_nt: TGTGCCAGCAGCGCTAGCGGGCTCGCGGAGACCCAGTACTTC
cdr3_aa: CASSASGLAETQYF
v_call: TRBV2
j_call: TRBJ2-5
d_call: TRBD2
clone_size: many

cdr3_nt: TGTGCCAGCAGCTTAGAGACCTACGAGCAGTACTTC
cdr3_aa: CASSLETYEQYF
v_call: TRBV7-9
j_call: TRBJ2-7
d_call: NA
clone_size: few

cdr3_nt: TGTGCCAGTAGTATGTCTAGCGGGAGGGCCAATGAGCAGTTCTTC
cdr3_aa: CASSMSSGRANEQFF
v_call: TRBV19
j_call: TRBJ2-1
d_call: TRBD2
clone_size: NA

cdr3_nt: TGTGCCAGCAGGTTCCAGGGGAACACTGAAGCTTTCTTT
cdr3_aa: CASRFQGNTEAFF
v_call: TRBV27
j_call: TRBJ1-1
d_call: NA
clone_size: many

cdr3_nt: TGCAGCGTTGATCGGGGTTCAGGCACTGAAGCTTTCTTT
cdr3_aa: CSVDRGSGTEAFF
v_call: TRBV29-1
j_call: TRBJ1-1
d_call: NA
clone_size: many

cdr3_nt: TGCAGTGCTACCGACTTGGGTGGCTACGAGCAGTACTTC
cdr3_aa: CSATDLGGYEQYF
v_call: TRBV20-1
j_call: TRBJ2-7
d_call: NA
clone_size: few

cdr3_nt: TGCAGTGCTAGTCCAAACAGCGGCGGGTGGAGCAATCAGCCCCAGCATTTT
cdr3_aa: CSASPNSGGWSNQPQHF
v_call: TRBV20-1
j_call: TRBJ1-5
d_call: NA
clone_size: many

cdr3_nt: TGTGCCACCAGTGACACCGGGACAGGGCACGAGCAGTACTTC
cdr3_aa: CATSDTGTGHEQYF
v_call: TRBV24-1
j_call: TRBJ2-7
d_call: TRBD1
clone_size: many

cdr3_nt: TGTGCCAGCAGCGTAGGAAACAATGAGCAGTTCTTC
cdr3_aa: CASSVGNNEQFF
v_call: TRBV9
j_call: TRBJ2-1
d_call: NA
clone_size: many

cdr3_nt: TGTGCCACCGCCATGGGGACAGGGAGGCGCAAGCAGTTCTTC
cdr3_aa: CATAMGTGRRKQFF
v_call: TRBV19
j_call: TRBJ2-1
d_call: TRBD1
clone_size: NA